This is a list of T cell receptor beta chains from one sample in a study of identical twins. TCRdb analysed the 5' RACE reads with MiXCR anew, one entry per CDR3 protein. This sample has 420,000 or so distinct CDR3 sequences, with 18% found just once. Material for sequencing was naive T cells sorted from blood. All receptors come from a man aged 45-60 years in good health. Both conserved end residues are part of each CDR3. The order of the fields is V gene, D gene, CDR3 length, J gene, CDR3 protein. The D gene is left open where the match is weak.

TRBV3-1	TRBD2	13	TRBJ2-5	CASSWGLAETQYF
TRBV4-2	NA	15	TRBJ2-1	CASSQGFPTNNEQFF
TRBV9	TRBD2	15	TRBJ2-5	CASSVISGSGETQYF
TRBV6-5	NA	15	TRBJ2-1	CASSYSGTAYNEQFF
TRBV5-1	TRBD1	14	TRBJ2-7	CASSGDRGYYEQYF
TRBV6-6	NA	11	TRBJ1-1	CASKAISEAFF
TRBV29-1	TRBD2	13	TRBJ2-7	CSVVISGSYEQYF
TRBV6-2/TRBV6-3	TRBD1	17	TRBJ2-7	CASSRIPPGQTNYEQYF
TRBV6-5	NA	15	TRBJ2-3	CASSYQSAATDTQYF
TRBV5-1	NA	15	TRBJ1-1	CASRPRDSGYTEAFF
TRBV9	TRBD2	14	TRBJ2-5	CASSVSGSGETQYF
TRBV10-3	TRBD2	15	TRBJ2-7	CAISESARELAEQYF
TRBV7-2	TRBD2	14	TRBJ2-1	CASSGLAGEFEQFF
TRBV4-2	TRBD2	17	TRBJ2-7	CASSQHRTSASSYEQYF
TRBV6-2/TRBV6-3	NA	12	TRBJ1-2	CASGTSNYGYTF
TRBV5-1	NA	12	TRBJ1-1	CASSLGESRAFF
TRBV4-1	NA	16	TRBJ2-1	CASSQAGASSYNEQFF
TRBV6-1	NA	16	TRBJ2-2	CASSEQRGSITGELFF
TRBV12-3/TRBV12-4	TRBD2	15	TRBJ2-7	CASSFSSGISYEQYF
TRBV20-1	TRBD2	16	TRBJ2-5	CSAIGTSGGEGETQYF
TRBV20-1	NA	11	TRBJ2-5	CSAVVWETQYF
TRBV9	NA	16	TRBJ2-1	CASSPPGRSSYNEQFF
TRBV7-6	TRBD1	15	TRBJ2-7	CASSLTPGQDYEQYF
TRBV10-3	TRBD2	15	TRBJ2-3	CAISGLAGSADTQYF
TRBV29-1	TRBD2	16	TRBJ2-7	CSIRVTSGRKSYEQYF
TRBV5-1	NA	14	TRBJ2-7	CASSLDTDGYEQYF
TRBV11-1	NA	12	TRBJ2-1	CASSLWGSEQFF
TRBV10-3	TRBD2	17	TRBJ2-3	CAISETSGRAAGDTQYF
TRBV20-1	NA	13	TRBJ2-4	CSATEGGENIQYF
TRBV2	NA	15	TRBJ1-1	CASKGGVNLNTEAFF
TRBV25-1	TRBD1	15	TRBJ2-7	CASSGFRDRGDEQYF
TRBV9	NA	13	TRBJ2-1	CASSNADYNEQFF
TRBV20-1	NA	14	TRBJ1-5	CSAAPSYGNQPQHF